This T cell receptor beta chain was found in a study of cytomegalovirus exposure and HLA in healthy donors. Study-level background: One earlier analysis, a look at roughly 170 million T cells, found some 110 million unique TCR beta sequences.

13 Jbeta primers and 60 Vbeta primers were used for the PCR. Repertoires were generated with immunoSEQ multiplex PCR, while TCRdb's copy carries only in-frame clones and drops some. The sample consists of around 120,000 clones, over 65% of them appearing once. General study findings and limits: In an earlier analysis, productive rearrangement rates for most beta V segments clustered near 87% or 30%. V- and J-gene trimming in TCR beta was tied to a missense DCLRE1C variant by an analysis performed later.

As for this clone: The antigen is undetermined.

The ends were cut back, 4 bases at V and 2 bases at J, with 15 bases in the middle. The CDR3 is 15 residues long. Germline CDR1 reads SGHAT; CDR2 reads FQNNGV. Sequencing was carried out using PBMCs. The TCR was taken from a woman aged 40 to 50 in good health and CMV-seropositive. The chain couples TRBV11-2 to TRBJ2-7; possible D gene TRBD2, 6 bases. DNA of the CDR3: TGTGCCAGCAGCTCAGATTCGCGGGGCCCCTACGAGCAGTACTTC. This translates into CASSSDSRGPYEQYF.